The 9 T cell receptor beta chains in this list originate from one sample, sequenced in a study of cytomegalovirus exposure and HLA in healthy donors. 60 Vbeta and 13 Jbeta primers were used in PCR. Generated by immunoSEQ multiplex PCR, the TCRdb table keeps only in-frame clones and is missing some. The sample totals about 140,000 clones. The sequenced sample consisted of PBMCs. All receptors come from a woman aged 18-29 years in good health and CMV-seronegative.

For the CDR3, the DNA is TGTGCCAGCAGCGTAGGGGCGACAAGAGAGAGCTCCTACGAGCAGTACTTC. This translates into CASSVGATRESSYEQYF. The chain employs TRBV9 and TRBJ2-5; no clear D gene. The J call may be wrong; the DNA end is better matched by TRBJ2-7. The CDR3 runs 17 residues. Germline V CDR1 and CDR2: SGDLS, YYNGEE.

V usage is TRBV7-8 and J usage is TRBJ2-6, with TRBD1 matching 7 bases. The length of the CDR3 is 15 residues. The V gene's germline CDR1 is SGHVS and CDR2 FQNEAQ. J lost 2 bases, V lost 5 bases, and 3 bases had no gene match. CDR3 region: CASSIQGPGANVLTF. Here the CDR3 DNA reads TGTGCCAGCAGCATACAGGGGCCTGGGGCCAACGTCCTGACTTTC. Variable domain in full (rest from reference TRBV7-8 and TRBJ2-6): GAGVSQSPRYKVAKRGQDVALRCDPISGHVSLFWYQQALGQGPEFLTYFQNEAQLDKSGLPSDRFFAERPEGSVSTLKIQRTQQEDSAVYLCASSIQGPGANVLTFGAGSRLTVL.

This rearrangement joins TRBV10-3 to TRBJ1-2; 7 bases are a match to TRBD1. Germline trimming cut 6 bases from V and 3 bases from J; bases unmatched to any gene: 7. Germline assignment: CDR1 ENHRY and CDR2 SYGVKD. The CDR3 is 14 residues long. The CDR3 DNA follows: TGTGCCATCAGCGCGGGACAGCCGGACTATGGCTACACCTTC. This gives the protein CAISAGQPDYGYTF.

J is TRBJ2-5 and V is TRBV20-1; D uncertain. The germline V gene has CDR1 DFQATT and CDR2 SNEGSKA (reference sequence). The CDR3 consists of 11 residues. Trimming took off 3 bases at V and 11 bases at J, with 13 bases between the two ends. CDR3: CSASPQSAQYF. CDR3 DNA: TGCAGTGCTAGCCCACAGTCGGCTCAGTACTTC.

CDR3 sequence reads: CASSQHRTGVQETQYF. The CDR3 region has the DNA TGCGCCAGCAGCCAACACCGGACAGGTGTCCAAGAGACCCAGTACTTC. V usage is TRBV4-1 and J usage is TRBJ2-5, with 7 bases identical to TRBD1. Germline V gene data show CDR1 as MGHRA and CDR2 as YSYEKL. The CDR3 has 16 amino acids. V lost 2 bases, J lost 1 base, and 7 bases stayed unmatched.

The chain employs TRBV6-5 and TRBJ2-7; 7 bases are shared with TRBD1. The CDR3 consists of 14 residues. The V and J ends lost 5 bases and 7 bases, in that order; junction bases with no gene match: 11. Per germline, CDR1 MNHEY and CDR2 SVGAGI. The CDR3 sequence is CASSRTTGLGEQYF. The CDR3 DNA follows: TGTGCCAGCAGTCGCACGACAGGGCTCGGGGAGCAGTACTTC.

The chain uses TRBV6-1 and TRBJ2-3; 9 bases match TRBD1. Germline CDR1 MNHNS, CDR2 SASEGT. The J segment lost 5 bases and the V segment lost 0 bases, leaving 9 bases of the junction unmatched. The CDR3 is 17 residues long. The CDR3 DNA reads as TGTGCCAGCAGTGAAGCCCGAGGAGGGACAGGGCGAGATACGCAGTATTTT. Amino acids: CASSEARGGTGRDTQYF.

This chain's CDR3 is CASSQELGGAPEDQYF. The DNA for the CDR3 is TGTGCCAGCAGCCAAGAGTTGGGCGGGGCCCCAGAGGACCAGTACTTC. This rearrangement joins TRBV14 to TRBJ2-5; maybe TRBD2 (6 bases). Trimming cost V 0 bases and J 10 bases, with 21 bases left between them. CDR3 length: 16 amino acids. Germline CDR1 SGHDN, CDR2 FVKESK.

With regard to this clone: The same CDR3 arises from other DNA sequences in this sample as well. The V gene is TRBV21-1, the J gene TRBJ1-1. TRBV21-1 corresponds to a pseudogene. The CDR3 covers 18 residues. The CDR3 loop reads CASSKFPPGRPTNTEAFF. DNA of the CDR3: TGTGCCAGCAGCAAGTTTCCCCCGGGGAGGCCGACGAACACTGAAGCTTTCTTT.